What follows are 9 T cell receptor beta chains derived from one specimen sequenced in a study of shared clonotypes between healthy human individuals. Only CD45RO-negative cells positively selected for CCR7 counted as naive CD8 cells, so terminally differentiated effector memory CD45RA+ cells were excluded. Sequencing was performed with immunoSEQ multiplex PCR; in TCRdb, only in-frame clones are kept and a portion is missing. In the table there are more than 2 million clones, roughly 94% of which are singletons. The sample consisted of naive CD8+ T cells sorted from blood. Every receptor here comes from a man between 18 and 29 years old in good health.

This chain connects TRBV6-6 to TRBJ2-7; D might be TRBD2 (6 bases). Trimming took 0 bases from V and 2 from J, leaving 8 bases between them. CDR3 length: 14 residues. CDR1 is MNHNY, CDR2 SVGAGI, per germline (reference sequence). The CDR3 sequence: CASSYSSGPYEQYF. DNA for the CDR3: TGTGCCAGCAGTTACTCTAGCGGCCCCTACGAGCAGTACTTC.

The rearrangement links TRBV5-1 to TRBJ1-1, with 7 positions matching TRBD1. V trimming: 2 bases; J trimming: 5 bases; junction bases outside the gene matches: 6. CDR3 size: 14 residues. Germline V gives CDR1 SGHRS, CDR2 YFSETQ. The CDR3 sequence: CASSFTTGDTEAFF. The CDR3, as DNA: TGCGCCAGCAGCTTCACTACAGGGGATACTGAAGCTTTCTTT.

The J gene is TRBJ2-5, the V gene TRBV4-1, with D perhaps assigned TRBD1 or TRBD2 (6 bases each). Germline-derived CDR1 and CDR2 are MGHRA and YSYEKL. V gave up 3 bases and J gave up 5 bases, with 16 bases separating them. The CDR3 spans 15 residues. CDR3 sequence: CASSQPVGGTETQYF. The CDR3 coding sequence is TGCGCCAGCAGCCAGCCCGTAGGGGGGACCGAGACCCAGTACTTC.

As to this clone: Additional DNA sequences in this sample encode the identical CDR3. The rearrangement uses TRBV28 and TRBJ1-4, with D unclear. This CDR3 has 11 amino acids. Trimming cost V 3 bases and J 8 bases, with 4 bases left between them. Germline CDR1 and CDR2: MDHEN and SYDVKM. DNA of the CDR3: TGTGCCAGCAGTTTGCGGGAAAAACTGTTTTTT. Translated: CASSLREKLFF.

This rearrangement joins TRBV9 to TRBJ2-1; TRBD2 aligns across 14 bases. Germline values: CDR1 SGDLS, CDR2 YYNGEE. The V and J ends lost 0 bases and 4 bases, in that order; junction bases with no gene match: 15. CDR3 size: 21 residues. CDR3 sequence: CASSVAPQSGTSGSFYNEQFF. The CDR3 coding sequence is TGTGCCAGCAGCGTAGCCCCCCAGTCCGGGACTAGCGGGAGTTTTTACAATGAGCAGTTCTTC.

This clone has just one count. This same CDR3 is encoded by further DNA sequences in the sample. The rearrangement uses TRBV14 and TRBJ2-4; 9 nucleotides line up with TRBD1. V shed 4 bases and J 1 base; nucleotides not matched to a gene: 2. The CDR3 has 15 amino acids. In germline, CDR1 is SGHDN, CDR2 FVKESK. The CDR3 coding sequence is TGTGCCAGCAGCCCGGGACAGGGTGCCAAAAACATTCAGTACTTC. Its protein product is CASSPGQGAKNIQYF.

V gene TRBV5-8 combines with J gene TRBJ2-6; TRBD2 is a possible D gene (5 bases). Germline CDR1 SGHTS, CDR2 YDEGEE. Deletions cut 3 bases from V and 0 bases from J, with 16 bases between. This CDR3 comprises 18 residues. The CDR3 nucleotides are TGTGCCAGCAGCTGGGAGACACTTCCCACCTCTGGGGCCAACGTCCTGACTTTC. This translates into CASSWETLPTSGANVLTF. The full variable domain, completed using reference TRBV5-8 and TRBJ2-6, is EAGVTQSPTHLIKTRGQQATLRCSPISGHTSVYWYQQALGLGLQFLLWYDEGEERNRGNFPPRFSGRQFPNYSSELNVNALELEDSALYLCASSWETLPTSGANVLTFGAGSRLTVL.

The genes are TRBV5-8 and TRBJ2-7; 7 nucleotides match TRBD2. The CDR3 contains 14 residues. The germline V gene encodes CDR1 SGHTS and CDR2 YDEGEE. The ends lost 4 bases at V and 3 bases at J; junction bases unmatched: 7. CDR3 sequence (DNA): TGTGCCAGCAGCCCGGGAGGTGGACTCTACGAGCAGTACTTC. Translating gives CASSPGGGLYEQYF.

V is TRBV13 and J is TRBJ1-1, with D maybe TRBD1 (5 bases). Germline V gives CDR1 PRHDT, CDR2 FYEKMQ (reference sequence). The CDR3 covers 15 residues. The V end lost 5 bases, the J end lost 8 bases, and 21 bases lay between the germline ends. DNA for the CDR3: TGTGCCAGCAGCGCTGAGGGGACCCCTCAAGGAGAAGCTTTCTTT. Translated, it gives CASSAEGTPQGEAFF.